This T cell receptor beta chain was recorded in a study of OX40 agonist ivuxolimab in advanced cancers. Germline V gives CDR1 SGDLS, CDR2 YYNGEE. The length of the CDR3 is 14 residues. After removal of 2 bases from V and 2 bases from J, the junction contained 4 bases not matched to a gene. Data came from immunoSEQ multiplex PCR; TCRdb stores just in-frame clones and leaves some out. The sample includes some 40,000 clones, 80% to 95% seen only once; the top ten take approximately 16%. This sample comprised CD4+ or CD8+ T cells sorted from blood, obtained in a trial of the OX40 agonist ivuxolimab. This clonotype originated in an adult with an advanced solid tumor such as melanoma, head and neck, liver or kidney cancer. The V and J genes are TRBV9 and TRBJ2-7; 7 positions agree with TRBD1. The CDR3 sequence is CASSVAGTAYEQYF. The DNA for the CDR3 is TGTGCCAGCAGCGTGGCAGGGACAGCCTACGAGCAGTACTTC.